This T cell receptor (beta chain) was sequenced in a study of blood T cell repertoires in COVID-19. Study-level information: Acute and convalescent COVID-19 specimens originated in the United States, Italy and Spain. PBMCs, B-cell-depleted T cells, or T cells were the source of the cDNA or gDNA that made up the material.

This clone was recorded only once. This table comes from immunoSEQ multiplex PCR, and its TCRdb copy is limited to in-frame clones, with some not included. The table shows just under 300,000 clones, with around 87% occurring only once. The specimen sequenced was peripheral blood. This sequence was found in a man between 70 and 80 years old with acute or convalescent COVID-19.

In DNA form, the CDR3 reads TGTGCCAGCAGCCAAGGCCCGCAGGGGTTGGGGGCCAACGTCCTGACTTTC. Residues: CASSQGPQGLGANVLTF. The chain recombines TRBV7-9 with TRBJ2-6; D is possibly TRBD1 (6 bases). Germline V gives CDR1 SEHNR, CDR2 FQNEAQ (reference sequence). The CDR3 sequence is 17 residues long. Trimming removed 5 bases from V and 4 bases from J, with 18 bases in between.